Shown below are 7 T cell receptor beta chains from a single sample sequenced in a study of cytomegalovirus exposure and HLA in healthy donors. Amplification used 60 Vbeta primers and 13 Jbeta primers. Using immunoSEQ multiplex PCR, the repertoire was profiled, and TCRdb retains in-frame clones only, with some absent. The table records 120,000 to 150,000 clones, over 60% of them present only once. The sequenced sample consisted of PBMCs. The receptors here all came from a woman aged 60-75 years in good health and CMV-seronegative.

The CDR3 region is CASSEITSGIKHEQYF. As DNA, the CDR3 is TGTGCCAGCAGTGAAATAACTAGCGGGATCAAACACGAGCAGTACTTC. The V gene is TRBV6-1, the J gene TRBJ2-5, with TRBD2 matching over 10 bases. The DNA matches TRBJ2-7 better at its end, which makes the J call doubtful. The CDR3 covers 16 residues. The V gene's germline CDR1 is MNHNS and CDR2 SASEGT.

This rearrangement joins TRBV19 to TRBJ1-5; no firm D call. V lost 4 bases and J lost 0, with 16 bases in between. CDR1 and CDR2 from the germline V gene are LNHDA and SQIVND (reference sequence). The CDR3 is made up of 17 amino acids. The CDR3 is CASSTTQPGYSNQPQHF. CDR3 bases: TGTGCCAGTAGTACGACACAGCCGGGATATAGCAATCAGCCCCAGCATTTT. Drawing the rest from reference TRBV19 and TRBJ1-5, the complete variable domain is DGGITQSPKYLFRKEGQNVTLSCEQNLNHDAMYWYRQDPGQGLRLIYYSQIVNDFQKGDIAEGYSVSREKKESFPLTVTSAQKNPTAFYLCASSTTQPGYSNQPQHFGDGTRLSIL.

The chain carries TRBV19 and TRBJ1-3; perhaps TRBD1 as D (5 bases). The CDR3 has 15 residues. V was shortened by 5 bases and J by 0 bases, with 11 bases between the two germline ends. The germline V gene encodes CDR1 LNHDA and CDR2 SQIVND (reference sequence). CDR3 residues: CASSPPTASGNTIYF. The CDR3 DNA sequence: TGTGCCAGTAGTCCCCCGACAGCCTCTGGAAACACCATATATTTT.

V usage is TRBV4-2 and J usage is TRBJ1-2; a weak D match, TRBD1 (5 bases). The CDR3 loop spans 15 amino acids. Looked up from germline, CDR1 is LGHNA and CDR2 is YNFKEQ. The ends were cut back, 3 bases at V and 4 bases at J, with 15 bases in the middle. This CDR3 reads CASSHEQIGGYGYTF. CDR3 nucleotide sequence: TGTGCCAGCAGCCATGAGCAAATCGGGGGCTATGGCTACACCTTC.

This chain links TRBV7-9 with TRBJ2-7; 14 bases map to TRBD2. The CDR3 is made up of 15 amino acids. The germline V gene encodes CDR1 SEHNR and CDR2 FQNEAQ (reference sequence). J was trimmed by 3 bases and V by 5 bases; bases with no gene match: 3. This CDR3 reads CASSRGLAGGYEQYF. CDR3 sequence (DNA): TGTGCCAGCAGCCGCGGACTAGCGGGGGGCTACGAGCAGTACTTC. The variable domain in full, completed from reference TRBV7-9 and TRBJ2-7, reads DTGVSQNPRHKITKRGQNVTFRCDPISEHNRLYWYRQTLGQGPEFLTYFQNEAQLEKSRLLSDRFSAERPKGSFSTLEIQRTEQGDSAMYLCASSRGLAGGYEQYFGPGTRLTVT.

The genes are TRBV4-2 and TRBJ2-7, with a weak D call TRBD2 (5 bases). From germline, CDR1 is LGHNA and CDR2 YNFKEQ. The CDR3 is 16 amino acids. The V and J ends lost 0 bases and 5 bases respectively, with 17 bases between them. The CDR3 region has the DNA TGTGCCAGCAGCCAAGATCCCGGGGATACGAGGGACGAGCAGTACTTC. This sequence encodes CASSQDPGDTRDEQYF.

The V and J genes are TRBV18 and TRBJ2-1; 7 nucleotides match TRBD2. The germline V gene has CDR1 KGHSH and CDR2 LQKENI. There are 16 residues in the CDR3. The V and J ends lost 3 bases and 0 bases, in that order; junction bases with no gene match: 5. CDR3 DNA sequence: TGTGCCAGCTCACCTTTGACTAGCATCTCCTACAATGAGCAGTTCTTC. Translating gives CASSPLTSISYNEQFF. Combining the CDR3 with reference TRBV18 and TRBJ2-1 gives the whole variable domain NAGVMQNPRHLVRRRGQEARLRCSPMKGHSHVYWYRQLPEEGLKFMVYLQKENIIDESGMPKERFSAEFPKEGPSILRIQQVVRGDSAAYFCASSPLTSISYNEQFFGPGTRLTVL.